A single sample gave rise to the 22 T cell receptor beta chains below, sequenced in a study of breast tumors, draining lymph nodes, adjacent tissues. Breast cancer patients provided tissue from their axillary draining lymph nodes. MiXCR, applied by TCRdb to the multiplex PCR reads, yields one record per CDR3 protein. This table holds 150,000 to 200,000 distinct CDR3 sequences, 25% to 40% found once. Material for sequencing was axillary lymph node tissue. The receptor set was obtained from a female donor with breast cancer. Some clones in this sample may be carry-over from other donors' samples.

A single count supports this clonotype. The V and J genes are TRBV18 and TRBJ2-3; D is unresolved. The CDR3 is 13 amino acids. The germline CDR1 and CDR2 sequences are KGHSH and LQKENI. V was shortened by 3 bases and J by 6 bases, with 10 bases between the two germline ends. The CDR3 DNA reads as TGTGCCAGCTCACCGGGCCACTGGGATACGCAGTATTTT. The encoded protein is CASSPGHWDTQYF.

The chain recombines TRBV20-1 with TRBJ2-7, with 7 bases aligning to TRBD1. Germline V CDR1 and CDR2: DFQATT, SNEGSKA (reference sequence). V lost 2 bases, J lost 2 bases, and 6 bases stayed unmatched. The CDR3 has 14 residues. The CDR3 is CSARNRDRTYEQYF. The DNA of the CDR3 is TGCAGTGCTAGAAACAGGGACAGAACCTACGAGCAGTACTTC.

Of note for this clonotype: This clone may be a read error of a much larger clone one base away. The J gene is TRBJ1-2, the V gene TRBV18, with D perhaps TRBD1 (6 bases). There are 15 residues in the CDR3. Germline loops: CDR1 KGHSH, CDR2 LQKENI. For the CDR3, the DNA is TGTGCCAGCTCCTCCCAGGGAGGACAGAACTATGGCTACGCCTTC. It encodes CASSSQGGQNYGYAF.

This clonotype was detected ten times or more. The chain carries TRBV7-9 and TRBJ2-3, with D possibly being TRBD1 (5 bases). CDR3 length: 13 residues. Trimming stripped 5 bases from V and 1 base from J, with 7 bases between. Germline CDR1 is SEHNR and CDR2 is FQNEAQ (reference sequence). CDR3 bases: TGTGCCAGCAGCCAGGGTGGCACAGATACGCAGTATTTT. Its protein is CASSQGGTDTQYF.

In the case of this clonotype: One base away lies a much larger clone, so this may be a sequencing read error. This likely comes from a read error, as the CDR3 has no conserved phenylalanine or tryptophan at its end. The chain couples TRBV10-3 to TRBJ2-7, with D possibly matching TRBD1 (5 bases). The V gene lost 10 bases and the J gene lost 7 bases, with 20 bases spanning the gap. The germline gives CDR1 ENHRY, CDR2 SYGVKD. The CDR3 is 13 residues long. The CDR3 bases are TGTGCCAGTCTGGGGCTCCCGCATGAGGAGCAGTACCTC. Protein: CASLGLPHEEQYL.

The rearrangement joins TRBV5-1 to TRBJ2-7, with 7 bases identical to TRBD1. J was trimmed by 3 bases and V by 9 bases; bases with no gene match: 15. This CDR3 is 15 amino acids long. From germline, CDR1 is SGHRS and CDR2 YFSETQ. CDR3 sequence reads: CANTIGSAGGYEQYF. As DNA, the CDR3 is TGCGCCAACACCATTGGTTCGGCAGGGGGCTACGAGCAGTACTTC.

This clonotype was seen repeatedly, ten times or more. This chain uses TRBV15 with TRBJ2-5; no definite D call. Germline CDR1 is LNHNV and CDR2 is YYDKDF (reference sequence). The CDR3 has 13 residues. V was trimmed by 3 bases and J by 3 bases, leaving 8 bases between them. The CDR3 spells CATSRTFKETQYF. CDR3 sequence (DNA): TGTGCCACCAGCAGGACTTTCAAAGAGACCCAGTACTTC.

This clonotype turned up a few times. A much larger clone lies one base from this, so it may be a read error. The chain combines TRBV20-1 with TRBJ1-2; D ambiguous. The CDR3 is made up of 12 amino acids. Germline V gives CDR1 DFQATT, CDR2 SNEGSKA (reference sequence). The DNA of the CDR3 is TGCAGTGCTACCGGGTCTAACTATGGCTCCACCTTC. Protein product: CSATGSNYGSTF.

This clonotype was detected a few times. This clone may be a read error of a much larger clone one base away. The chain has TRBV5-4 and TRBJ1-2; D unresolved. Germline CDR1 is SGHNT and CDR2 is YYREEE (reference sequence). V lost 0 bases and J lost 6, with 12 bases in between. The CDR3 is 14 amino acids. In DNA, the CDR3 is TGTGCCAGCAGCTTGGCGCCAGCGGGAAATGGCTACACCTTC. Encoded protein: CASSLAPAGNGYTF.

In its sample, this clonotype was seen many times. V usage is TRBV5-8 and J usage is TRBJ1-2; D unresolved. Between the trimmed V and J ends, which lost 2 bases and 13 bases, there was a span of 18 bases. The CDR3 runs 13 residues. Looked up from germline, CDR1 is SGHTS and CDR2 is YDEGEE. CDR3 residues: CASSFPLMGSATF. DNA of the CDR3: TGTGCCAGCAGCTTCCCTTTGATGGGAAGCGCCACCTTC.

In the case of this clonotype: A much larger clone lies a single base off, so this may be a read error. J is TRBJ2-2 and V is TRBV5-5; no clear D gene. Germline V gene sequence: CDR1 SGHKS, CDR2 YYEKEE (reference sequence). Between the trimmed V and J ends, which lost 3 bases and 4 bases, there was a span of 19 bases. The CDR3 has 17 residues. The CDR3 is CASSSPAPLAGTGELFF. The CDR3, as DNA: TGTGCCAGCAGCTCTCCTGCCCCTTTGGCTGGCACCGGGGAGCTGTTTTTT.

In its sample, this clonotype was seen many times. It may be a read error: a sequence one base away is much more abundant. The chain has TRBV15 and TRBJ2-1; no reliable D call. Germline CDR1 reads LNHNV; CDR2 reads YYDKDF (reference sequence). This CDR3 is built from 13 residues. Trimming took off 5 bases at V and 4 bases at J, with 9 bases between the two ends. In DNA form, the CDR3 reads TGTGCCACCAGCCAAGGAGCGTACAATGAGCAGTTCTTC. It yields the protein CATSQGAYNEQFF.

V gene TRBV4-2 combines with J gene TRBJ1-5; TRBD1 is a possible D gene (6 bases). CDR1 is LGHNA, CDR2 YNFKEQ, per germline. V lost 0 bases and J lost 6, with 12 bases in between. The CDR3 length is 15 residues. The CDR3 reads CASSQDGQGTQPQHF. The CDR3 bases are TGTGCCAGCAGCCAAGATGGGCAGGGGACTCAGCCCCAGCATTTT.

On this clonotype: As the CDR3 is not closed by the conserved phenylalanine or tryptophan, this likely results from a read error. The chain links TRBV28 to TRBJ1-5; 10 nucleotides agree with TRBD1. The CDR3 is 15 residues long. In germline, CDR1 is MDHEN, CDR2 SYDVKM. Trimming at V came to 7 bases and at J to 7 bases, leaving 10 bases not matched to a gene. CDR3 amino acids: CASKPGQGRGQPQHL. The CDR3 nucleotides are TGTGCCAGCAAGCCGGGACAGGGGAGAGGGCAGCCCCAGCATCTT.

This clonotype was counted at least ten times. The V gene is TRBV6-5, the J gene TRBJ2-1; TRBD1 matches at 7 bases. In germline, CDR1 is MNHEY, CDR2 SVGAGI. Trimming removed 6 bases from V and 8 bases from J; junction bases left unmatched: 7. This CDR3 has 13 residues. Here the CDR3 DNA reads TGTGCCAGCAGCGATAACAGGGGCCATGAGCAGTTCTTC. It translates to CASSDNRGHEQFF.

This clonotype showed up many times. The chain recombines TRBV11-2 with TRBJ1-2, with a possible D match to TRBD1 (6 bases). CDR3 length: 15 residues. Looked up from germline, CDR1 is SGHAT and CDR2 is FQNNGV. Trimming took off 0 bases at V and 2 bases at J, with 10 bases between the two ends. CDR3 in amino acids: CASSLDQGPNYGYTF. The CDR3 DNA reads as TGTGCCAGCAGCTTAGATCAGGGGCCCAACTATGGCTACACCTTC.

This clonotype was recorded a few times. The CDR3 region has the DNA TGTGCCAGCAGCTTAGATCGGCTAGCCTCAGATACGCAGTATTTT. Translating it yields CASSLDRLASDTQYF. This chain joins TRBV11-3 and TRBJ2-3; tentative D call: TRBD2 (5 bases). The length of the CDR3 is 15 residues. V gave up 0 bases and J gave up 4 bases, with 11 bases separating them. The germline V gene encodes CDR1 SGHNT and CDR2 YENEEA.

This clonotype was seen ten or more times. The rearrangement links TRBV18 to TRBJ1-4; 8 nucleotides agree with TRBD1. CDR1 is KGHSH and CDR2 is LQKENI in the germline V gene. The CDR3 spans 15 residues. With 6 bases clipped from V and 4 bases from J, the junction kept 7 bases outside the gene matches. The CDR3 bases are TGTGCCAGCTCTGTAAGACAGGGGTATAATGAAAAACTGTTTTTT. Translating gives CASSVRQGYNEKLFF.

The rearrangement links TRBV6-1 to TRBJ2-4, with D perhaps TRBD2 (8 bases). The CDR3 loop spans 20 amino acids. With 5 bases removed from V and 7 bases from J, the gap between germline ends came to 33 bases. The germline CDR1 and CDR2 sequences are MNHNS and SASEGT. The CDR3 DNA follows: TGTGCCAGCAGTCTCCTCAGCGGGGGTAAGGGGGCGACGACTGGCAACATTCAGTACTTC. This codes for CASSLLSGGKGATTGNIQYF.

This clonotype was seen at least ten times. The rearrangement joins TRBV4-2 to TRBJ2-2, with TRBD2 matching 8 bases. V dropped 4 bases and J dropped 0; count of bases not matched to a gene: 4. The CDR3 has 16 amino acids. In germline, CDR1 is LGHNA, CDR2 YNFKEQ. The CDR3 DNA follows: TGTGCCAGCAGCCTCCCCGGGGGGGCGAACACCGGGGAGCTGTTTTTT. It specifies CASSLPGGANTGELFF.

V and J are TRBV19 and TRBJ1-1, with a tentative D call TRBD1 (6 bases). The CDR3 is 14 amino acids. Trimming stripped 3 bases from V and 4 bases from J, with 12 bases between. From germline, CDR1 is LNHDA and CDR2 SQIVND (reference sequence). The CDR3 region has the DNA TGTGCCAGTAGTATGAGTCGGGGGGCCACTGAAGCTTTCTTT. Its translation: CASSMSRGATEAFF.

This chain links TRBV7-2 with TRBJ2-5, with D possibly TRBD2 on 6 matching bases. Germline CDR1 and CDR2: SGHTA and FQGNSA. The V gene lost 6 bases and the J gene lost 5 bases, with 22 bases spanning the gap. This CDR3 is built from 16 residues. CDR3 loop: CASSRRTNGRRETQYF. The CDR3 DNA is TGTGCCAGCAGTCGACGGACTAACGGGAGAAGGGAGACCCAGTACTTC.